The following is a T cell receptor beta chain sequence with its context. High-throughput TCR beta sequencing covered peripheral CD8+ and CD4+ T cells. After extraction with the RNeasy kit, about 0.5 to 1 ug of the RNA was reverse transcribed using random hexamers. TCRdb ran MiXCR on the immunoSEQ multiplex PCR reads and lists one entry per CDR3 protein. The sample shows 110,000 to 150,000 distinct CDR3 sequences, approximately 94% of them seen only once. This entry belongs to a study of CD8 T cells in Susac syndrome. This TCR was recovered from a human donor with Susac syndrome. The sample consisted of CD4+ T cells from PBMCs.

The CDR3 nucleotides read TGTGCCAGCAGCCCGCGGGGTCCCTACGAGCAGTACTTC. Translating it yields CASSPRGPYEQYF. V and J are TRBV7-6 and TRBJ2-7; D perhaps matches TRBD2 (6 bases). From germline, CDR1 is SGHVS and CDR2 FNYEAQ. The CDR3 sequence is 13 residues long. V dropped 5 bases and J dropped 2 bases, with 10 bases sitting between them.